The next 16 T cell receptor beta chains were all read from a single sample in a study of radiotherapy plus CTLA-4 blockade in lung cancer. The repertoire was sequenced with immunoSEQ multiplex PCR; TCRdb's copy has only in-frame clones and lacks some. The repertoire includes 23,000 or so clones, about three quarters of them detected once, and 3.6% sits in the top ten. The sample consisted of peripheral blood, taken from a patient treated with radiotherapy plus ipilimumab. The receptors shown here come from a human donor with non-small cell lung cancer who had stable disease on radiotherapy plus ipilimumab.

The CDR3 DNA is TGTGCCAGCAGTGAAATTTCGACCACAGATACGCAGTATTTT. Translated, it gives CASSEISTTDTQYF. This chain joins TRBV6-4 and TRBJ2-3; D gene uncertain. This CDR3 contains 14 residues. Between the trimmed V and J ends, which lost 3 bases and 2 bases, there was a span of 9 bases. The germline CDR1 and CDR2 sequences are MRHNA and SNTAGT.

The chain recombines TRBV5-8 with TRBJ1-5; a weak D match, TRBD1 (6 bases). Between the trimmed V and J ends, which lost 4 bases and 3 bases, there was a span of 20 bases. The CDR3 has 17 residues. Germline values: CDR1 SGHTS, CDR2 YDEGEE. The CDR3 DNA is TGTGCCAGCAGCCCCGGACAGTCTATAGGGTACAATCAGCCCCAGCATTTT. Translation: CASSPGQSIGYNQPQHF.

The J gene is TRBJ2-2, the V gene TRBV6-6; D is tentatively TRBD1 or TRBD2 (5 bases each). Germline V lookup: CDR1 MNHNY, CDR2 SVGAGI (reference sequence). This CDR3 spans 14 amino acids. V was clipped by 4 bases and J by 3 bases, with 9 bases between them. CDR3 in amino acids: CASSSGRDTGELFF. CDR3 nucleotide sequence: TGTGCCAGCAGTTCGGGACGGGACACCGGGGAGCTGTTTTTT.

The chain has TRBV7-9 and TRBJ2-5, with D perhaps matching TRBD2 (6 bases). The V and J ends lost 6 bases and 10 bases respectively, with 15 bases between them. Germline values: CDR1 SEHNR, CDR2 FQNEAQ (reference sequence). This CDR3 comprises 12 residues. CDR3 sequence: CASSNERRDQYF. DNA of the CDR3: TGTGCCAGCAGTAATGAGCGGAGGGACCAGTACTTC.

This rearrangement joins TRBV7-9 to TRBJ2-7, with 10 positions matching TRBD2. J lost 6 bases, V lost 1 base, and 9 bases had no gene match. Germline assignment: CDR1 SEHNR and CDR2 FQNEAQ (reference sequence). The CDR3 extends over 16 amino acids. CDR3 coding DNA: TGTGCCAGCAGCTTAGTAGGAGCGGGAGGGCCAGGCGAGCAGTACTTC. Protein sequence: CASSLVGAGGPGEQYF.

The CDR3: CASSSSGLGTGELFF. The CDR3 nucleotides are TGTGCCAGCAGCTCCTCGGGACTCGGCACCGGGGAGCTGTTTTTT. This chain uses TRBV5-8 with TRBJ2-2; D may be TRBD2 (6 bases). V lost 3 bases and J 4 bases, leaving 13 bases between the germline ends. The germline CDR1 and CDR2 sequences are SGHTS and YDEGEE. This CDR3 comprises 15 residues.

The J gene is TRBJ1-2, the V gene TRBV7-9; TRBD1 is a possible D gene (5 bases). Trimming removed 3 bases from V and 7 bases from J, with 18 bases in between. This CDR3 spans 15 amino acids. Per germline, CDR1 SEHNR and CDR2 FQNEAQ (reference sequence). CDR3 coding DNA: TGTGCCAGCAGCTTGGGGACGGGGGTTGGCGCTGGCTACACCTTC. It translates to CASSLGTGVGAGYTF.

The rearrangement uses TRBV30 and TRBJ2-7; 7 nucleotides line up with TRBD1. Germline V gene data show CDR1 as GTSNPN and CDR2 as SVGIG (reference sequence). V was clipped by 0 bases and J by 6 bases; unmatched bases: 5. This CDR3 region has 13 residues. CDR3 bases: TGTGCCTGGAGTGTACAGGGGTCAGGCGAGCAGTACTTC. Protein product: CAWSVQGSGEQYF.

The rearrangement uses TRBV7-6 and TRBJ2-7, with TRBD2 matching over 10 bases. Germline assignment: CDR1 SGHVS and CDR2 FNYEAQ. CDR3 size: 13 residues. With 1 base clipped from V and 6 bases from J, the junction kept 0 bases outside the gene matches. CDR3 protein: CASSLGLAGEQYF. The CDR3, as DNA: TGTGCCAGCAGCTTAGGACTAGCGGGCGAGCAGTACTTC. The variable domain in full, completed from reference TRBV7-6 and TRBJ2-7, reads GAGVSQSPRYKVTKRGQDVALRCDPISGHVSLYWYRQALGQGPEFLTYFNYEAQQDKSGLPNDRFSAERPEGSISTLTIQRTEQRDSAMYRCASSLGLAGEQYFGPGTRLTVT.

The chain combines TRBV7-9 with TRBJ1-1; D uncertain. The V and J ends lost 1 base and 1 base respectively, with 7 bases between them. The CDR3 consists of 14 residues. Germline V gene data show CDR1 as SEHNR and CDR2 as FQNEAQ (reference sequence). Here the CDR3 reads CASSLEFPNTEAFF. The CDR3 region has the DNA TGTGCCAGCAGCTTAGAGTTCCCGAACACTGAAGCTTTCTTT. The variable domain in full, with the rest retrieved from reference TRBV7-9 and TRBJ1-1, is DTGVSQNPRHKITKRGQNVTFRCDPISEHNRLYWYRQTLGQGPEFLTYFQNEAQLEKSRLLSDRFSAERPKGSFSTLEIQRTEQGDSAMYLCASSLEFPNTEAFFGQGTRLTVV.

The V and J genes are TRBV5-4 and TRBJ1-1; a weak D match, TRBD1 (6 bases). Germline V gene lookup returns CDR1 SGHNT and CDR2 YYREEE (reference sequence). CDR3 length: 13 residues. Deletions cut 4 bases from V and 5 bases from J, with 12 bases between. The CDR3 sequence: CASSIRGGTEAFF. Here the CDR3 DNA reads TGTGCCAGCAGCATCCGAGGGGGAACTGAAGCTTTCTTT. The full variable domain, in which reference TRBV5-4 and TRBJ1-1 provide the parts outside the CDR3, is ETGVTQSPTHLIKTRGQQVTLRCSSQSGHNTVSWYQQALGQGPQFIFQYYREEENGRGNFPPRFSGLQFPNYSSELNVNALELDDSALYLCASSIRGGTEAFFGQGTRLTVV.

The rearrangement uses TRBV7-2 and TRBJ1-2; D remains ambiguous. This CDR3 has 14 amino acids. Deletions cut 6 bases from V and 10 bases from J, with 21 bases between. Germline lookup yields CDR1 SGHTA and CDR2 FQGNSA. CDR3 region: CASRIAAGPLPYTF. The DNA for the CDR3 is TGTGCCAGCAGAATAGCGGCAGGTCCGCTTCCCTACACCTTC.

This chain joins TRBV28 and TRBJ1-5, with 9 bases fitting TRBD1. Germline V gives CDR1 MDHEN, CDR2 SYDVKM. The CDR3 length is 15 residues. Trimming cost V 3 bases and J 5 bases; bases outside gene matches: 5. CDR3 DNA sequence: TGTGCCAGCAGTTTCTCCGGGACAGGGTATCAGCCCCAGCATTTT. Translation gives CASSFSGTGYQPQHF.

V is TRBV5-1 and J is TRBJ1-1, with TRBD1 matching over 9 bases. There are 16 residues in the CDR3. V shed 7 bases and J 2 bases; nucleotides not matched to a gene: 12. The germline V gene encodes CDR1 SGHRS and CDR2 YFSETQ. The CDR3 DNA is TGCGCCAGCGGAACCGGGACAGGGAGCAAAAACACTGAAGCTTTCTTT. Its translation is CASGTGTGSKNTEAFF.

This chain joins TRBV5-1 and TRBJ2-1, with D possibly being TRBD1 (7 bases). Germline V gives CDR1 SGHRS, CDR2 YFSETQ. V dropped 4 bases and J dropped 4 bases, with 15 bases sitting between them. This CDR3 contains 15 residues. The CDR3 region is CASSPEGAPYNEQFF. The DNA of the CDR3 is TGCGCCAGCAGCCCGGAGGGGGCCCCTTACAATGAGCAGTTCTTC.

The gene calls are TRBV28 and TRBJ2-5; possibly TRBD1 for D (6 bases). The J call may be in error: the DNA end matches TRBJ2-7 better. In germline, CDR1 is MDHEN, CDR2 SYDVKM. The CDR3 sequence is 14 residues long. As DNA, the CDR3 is TGTGCCAGCAGTCGGACAGCAGGGTCCTACGAGCAGTACTTC. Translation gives CASSRTAGSYEQYF.